Sequencing of this T cell receptor beta chain was carried out in a study of identical twins. Study outcomes and limitations: Weaker excess twin sharing was seen among beta out-of-frame sequences. The study found that models underestimated out-of-frame TCR alpha sharing in monozygotic twins. Out-of-frame alpha sequences common to twins exhibited an excess of low generation probability.

TCRdb reprocessed the 5' RACE reads with MiXCR, giving one entry per CDR3 protein. The sample consists of a few hundred thousand distinct CDR3 sequences, 7% to 9.5% of them appearing once. This clonotype was detected ten times or more. Antigen: not known. V lost 2 bases and J lost 7, with 7 bases in between. This CDR3 is built from 12 residues. Germline V gene lookup returns CDR1 SGDLS and CDR2 YYNGEE. V and J are TRBV9 and TRBJ2-1; D not resolved. The sequence was obtained from a woman aged 45-65 years in good health. The specimen was naive T cells sorted from blood. CDR3 DNA sequence: TGTGCCAGCAGCGTGATGGAGAATGAGCAGTTCTTC. It specifies CASSVMENEQFF.